The clone carrying this T cell receptor (beta chain) has only one observation. This sample is drawn from a study of blood T cell repertoires in COVID-19. Seattle participants joined during active infection and were tracked over time. Germline CDR1 KGHDR, CDR2 SFDVKD. The CDR3 extends over 16 amino acids. The V end lost 3 bases, the J end lost 0 bases, and 12 bases lay between the germline ends. Profiled with immunoSEQ multiplex PCR; TCRdb holds only in-frame clones, not every one. The sample lists under 300,000 clones, 80% to 90% occurring once. Input material: peripheral blood. The receptor's source is a woman in her thirties with COVID-19, enrolled during active disease. V and J are TRBV24-1 and TRBJ2-3; D is ambiguous. For the CDR3, the DNA is TGTGCCACCAGTGATAAGTCAAGCGTAAGCACAGATACGCAGTATTTT. This codes for CATSDKSSVSTDTQYF.